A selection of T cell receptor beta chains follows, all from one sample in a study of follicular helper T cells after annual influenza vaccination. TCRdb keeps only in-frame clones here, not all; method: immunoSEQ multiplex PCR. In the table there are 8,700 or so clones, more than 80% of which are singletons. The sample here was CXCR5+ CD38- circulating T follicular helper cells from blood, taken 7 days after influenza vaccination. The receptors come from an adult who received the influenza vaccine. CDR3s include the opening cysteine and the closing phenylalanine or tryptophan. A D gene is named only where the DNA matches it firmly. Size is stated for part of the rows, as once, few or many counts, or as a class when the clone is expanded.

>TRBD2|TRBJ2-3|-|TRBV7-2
CASSLLTLAGGGTDTQYF
TGTGCCAGCAGCTTATTGACATTGGCGGGGGGAGGCACAGATACGCAGTATTTT
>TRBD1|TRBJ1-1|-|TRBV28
CASSFEGASNTEAFF
TGTGCCAGCAGTTTTGAGGGGGCGTCGAACACTGAAGCTTTCTTT
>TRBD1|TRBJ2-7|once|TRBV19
CASSFTGTGGDEQYF
TGTGCCAGTAGTTTCACCGGGACAGGGGGCGACGAGCAGTACTTC
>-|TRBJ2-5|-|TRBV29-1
CSVALVQETQYF
TGCAGCGTGGCTCTAGTGCAAGAGACCCAGTACTTC
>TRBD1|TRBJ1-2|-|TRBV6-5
CASNPTGGYYGYTF
TGTGCCAGCAACCCCACAGGGGGCTACTATGGCTACACCTTC
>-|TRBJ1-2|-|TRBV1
CTSRTNSLCRKTYGYTF
TGCACCAGCAGAACGAACAGTTTGTGCCGAAAGACCTATGGCTACACCTTC
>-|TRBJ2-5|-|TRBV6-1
CASLNPESIRTQYF
TGTGCCAGCCTCAACCCTGAGTCCATTCGCACCCAGTACTTC
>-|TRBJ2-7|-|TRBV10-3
CAVGPDRTAKSEQYF
TGTGCCGTCGGACCTGACAGAACGGCGAAAAGCGAGCAGTACTTC
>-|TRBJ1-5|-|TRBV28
CASSFNAGTMGQPQHF
TGTGCCAGCAGTTTTAACGCGGGGACCATGGGGCAGCCCCAGCATTTT
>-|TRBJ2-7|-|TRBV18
CASSPTGTAYEQYF
TGTGCCAGCTCACCAACAGGAACAGCCTACGAGCAGTACTTC
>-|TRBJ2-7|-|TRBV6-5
CASSYTSIGPSYEQYF
TGTGCCAGCAGTTACACATCTATCGGGCCCTCCTACGAGCAGTACTTC
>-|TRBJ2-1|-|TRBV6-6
CASSYRAGINEQFF
TGTGCCAGCAGTTACAGGGCAGGGATTAATGAGCAGTTCTTC
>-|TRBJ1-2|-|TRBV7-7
CASSLAAPNYGYTF
TGTGCTAGCAGCTTAGCGGCACCTAACTATGGCTACACCTTC
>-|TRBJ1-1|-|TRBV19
CASSPQSGTEAFF
TGTGCCAGTAGTCCCCAGAGTGGGACTGAAGCTTTCTTT
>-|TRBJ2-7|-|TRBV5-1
CASTPTAGSYEQYF
TGCGCCAGCACCCCGACGGCAGGCAGCTACGAGCAGTACTTC
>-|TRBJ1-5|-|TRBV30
CAWGGQSNQPQHF
TGTGCCTGGGGCGGACAAAGCAATCAGCCCCAGCATTTT
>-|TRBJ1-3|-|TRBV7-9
CASSPIENTIYF
TGTGCCTCTTCCCCCATAGAGAACACCATATATTTT
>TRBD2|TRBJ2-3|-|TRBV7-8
CASSFPLTSGSTDTQYF
TGTGCCAGCAGCTTTCCCTTGACTAGCGGGAGCACAGATACGCAGTATTTT
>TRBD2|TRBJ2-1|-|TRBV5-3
CARSLTGTSGSSYNEQFF
TGTGCCAGAAGCCTAACCGGGACTAGCGGGAGCTCCTACAATGAGCAGTTCTTC
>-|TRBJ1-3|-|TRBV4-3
CASSQEVRGLTFGNTIYF
TGCGCCAGCAGCCAAGAAGTCCGCGGGCTGACGTTTGGAAACACCATATATTTT
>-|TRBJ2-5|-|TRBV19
CASSDYYQETQYF
TGTGCCAGTAGTGACTACTACCAAGAGACCCAGTACTTC
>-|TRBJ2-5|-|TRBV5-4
CASSLFVSGPSQETQYF
TGTGCCAGCAGCTTGTTTGTGTCAGGGCCGTCCCAAGAGACCCAGTACTTC
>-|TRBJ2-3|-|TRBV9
CASSVGAADTQYF
TGTGCCAGCAGCGTAGGCGCCGCAGATACGCAGTATTTT
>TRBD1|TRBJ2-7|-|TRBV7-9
CASSGTGPYEQYF
TGTGCCAGCAGCGGGACAGGCCCCTACGAGCAGTACTTC
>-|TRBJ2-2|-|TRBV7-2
CASSLYAQGGTGELFF
TGTGCCAGCAGCTTATATGCGCAGGGCGGAACCGGGGAGCTGTTTTTT
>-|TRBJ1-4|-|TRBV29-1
CSGGHSGEKLFF
TGCAGCGGGGGACACTCCGGTGAAAAACTGTTTTTT
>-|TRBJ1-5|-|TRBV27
CASSPRWDQPQHF
TGTGCCAGCAGTCCCAGGTGGGATCAGCCCCAGCATTTT
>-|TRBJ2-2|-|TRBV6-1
CASRARNTGELFF
TGTGCCAGCAGGGCTAGAAACACCGGGGAGCTGTTTTTT
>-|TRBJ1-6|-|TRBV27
CASSHPRGQNNSPLHF
TGTGCCAGCAGTCACCCCCGAGGACAGAATAATTCACCCCTCCACTTT
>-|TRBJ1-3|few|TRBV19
CASRVTAGNTIYF
TGTGCCAGTAGAGTAACGGCTGGAAACACCATATATTTT
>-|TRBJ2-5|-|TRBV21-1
CASSKVPLAGGHTQYF
TGTGCCAGCAGCAAAGTTCCCCTAGCGGGGGGGCATACCCAGTACTTC
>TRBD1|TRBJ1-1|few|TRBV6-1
CASGKGTENTEAFF
TGTGCCAGCGGGAAGGGGACAGAGAACACTGAAGCTTTCTTT
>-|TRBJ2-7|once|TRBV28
CASSPFYEQYF
TGTGCCAGCAGTCCATTCTACGAGCAGTACTTC